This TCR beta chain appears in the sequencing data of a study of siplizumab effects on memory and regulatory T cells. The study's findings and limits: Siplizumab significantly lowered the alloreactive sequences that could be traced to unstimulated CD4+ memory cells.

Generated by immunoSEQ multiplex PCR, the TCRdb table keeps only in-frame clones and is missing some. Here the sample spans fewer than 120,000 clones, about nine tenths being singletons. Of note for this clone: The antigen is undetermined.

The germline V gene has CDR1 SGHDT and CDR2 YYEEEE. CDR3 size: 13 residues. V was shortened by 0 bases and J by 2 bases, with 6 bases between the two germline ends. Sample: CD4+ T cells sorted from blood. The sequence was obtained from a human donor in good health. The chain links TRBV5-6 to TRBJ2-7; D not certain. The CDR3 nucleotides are TGTGCCAGCAGCTTGGCTCGGGCCTACGAGCAGTACTTC. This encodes CASSLARAYEQYF.